Listed below are T cell receptor beta chains from one sample, sequenced in a study of CD8+ T cells in alopecia areata. This table comes from immunoSEQ multiplex PCR, and its TCRdb copy is limited to in-frame clones, with some not included. The top ten clones hold 10% of a sample with some 180,000 clones, about 47% of them seen once. This sample comprised CD8+ T cells sorted from blood, obtained at week 52, from a patient treated with tofacitinib. The receptor set was obtained from a human donor with alopecia areata. CDR3s include the opening cysteine and the closing phenylalanine or tryptophan. Each record gives: CDR3 length, V gene, D gene, J gene, clone size, CDR3 protein, CDR3 DNA. A D gene is named only where the DNA matches it firmly. A clone size is listed for some rows: how often the clone was seen (once, few, many), or a class if it is expanded.

>16|TRBV27|.|TRBJ1-2|.
CASSSDSDRPNYGYTF
TGTGCCAGCAGTTCCGACTCCGACAGACCTAACTATGGCTACACCTTC
>17|TRBV11-2|.|TRBJ2-6|.
CASSAPGRNSGANVLTF
TGTGCCAGCAGCGCCCCGGGACGGAACTCTGGGGCCAACGTCCTGACTTTC
>16|TRBV4-1|.|TRBJ2-6|.
CASSQDWGTGANVLTF
TGCGCCAGCAGCCAAGATTGGGGAACTGGGGCCAACGTCCTGACTTTC
>14|TRBV29-1|.|TRBJ2-3|few
CSVEDLEIPDTQYF
TGCAGCGTTGAAGATCTAGAGATCCCAGATACGCAGTATTTT
>15|TRBV5-1|.|TRBJ1-1|.
CASSPLESRGTEAFF
TGCGCCAGCAGCCCCCTGGAGAGCCGGGGCACTGAAGCTTTCTTT
>14|TRBV5-1|.|TRBJ2-6|.
CASSFSEGANVLTF
TGCGCCAGCAGCTTCTCAGAAGGGGCCAACGTCCTGACTTTC
>15|TRBV27|TRBD2|TRBJ2-1|.
CASNLLAGDEGEQFF
TGTGCCAGCAACCTTCTAGCGGGGGACGAGGGTGAGCAGTTCTTC
>16|TRBV9|TRBD1|TRBJ1-2|.
CASSIRTGPDGYGYTF
TGTGCCAGCAGCATACGGACAGGGCCGGACGGCTATGGCTACACCTTC
>14|TRBV27|.|TRBJ1-2|.
CASRPRELWYGYTF
TGTGCCAGCAGGCCCCGGGAACTGTGGTATGGCTACACCTTC
>13|TRBV9|.|TRBJ2-2|.
CASSVGRTGELFF
TGTGCCAGCAGCGTAGGAAGGACCGGGGAGCTGTTTTTT
>13|TRBV29-1|.|TRBJ2-5|few
CSVEEASQETQYF
TGCAGCGTTGAAGAGGCCAGCCAAGAGACCCAGTACTTC
>13|TRBV5-4|.|TRBJ2-7|.
CASSRGSQDEQYF
TGTGCCAGCAGCCGGGGATCCCAGGACGAGCAGTACTTC
>15|TRBV9|.|TRBJ2-3|.
CASSVVDGGTDTQYF
TGTGCCAGCAGCGTGGTGGATGGGGGCACAGATACGCAGTATTTT
>17|TRBV29-1|TRBD1|TRBJ2-2|.
CSVEGADRGLNTGELFF
TGCAGCGTTGAAGGCGCCGACAGGGGGCTGAACACCGGGGAGCTGTTTTTT
>16|TRBV14|.|TRBJ2-5|.
CASSQDSHRLQETQYF
TGTGCCAGCAGCCAAGATTCCCACAGATTACAAGAGACCCAGTACTTC
>15|TRBV11-2|TRBD1|TRBJ2-7|.
CASSPWTGESYEQYF
TGTGCCAGCAGCCCGTGGACAGGAGAGTCCTACGAGCAGTACTTC
>13|TRBV27|TRBD1|TRBJ1-4|.
CASSLGGGGELFF
TGTGCCAGCAGTTTAGGTGGAGGGGGCGAGCTGTTTTTT
>15|TRBV7-9|.|TRBJ1-1|few
CASRPRQTLNTEAFF
TGTGCCAGCAGGCCTCGACAGACCTTGAACACTGAAGCTTTCTTT
>16|TRBV4-1|.|TRBJ2-7|few
CASSQGGPGLNYEQYF
TGCGCCAGCAGCCAAGGGGGCCCCGGGTTGAACTACGAGCAGTACTTC
>15|TRBV30|TRBD1|TRBJ2-7|.
CAWSDSLDRTYEQYF
TGTGCCTGGAGTGACTCTTTGGACAGGACGTACGAGCAGTACTTC
>13|TRBV13|.|TRBJ2-7|few
CASSFRNTYEQYF
TGTGCCAGCAGCTTCAGAAACACCTACGAGCAGTACTTC
>16|TRBV29-1|.|TRBJ2-3|.
CSALRDSGTRSDTQYF
TGCAGCGCACTTCGGGACTCCGGGACTCGGAGTGATACGCAGTATTTT
>14|TRBV11-2|TRBD1|TRBJ2-7|.
CASSSTGGFYEQYF
TGTGCCAGCAGCTCGACAGGGGGCTTCTACGAGCAGTACTTC
>14|TRBV9|.|TRBJ2-3|.
CASSVWPGPDTQYF
TGTGCCAGCAGCGTATGGCCTGGCCCAGATACGCAGTATTTT
>13|TRBV7-9|.|TRBJ2-3|many
CASSPKRADTQYF
TGTGCCAGCAGCCCCAAGAGGGCCGATACGCAGTATTTT
>14|TRBV29-1|.|TRBJ2-5|.
CSVGPANRWETQYF
TGCAGCGTTGGCCCGGCCAATCGGTGGGAGACCCAGTACTTC
>17|TRBV30|.|TRBJ2-2|.
CAWAWGRELANTGELFF
TGTGCCTGGGCCTGGGGTAGGGAACTAGCGAACACCGGGGAGCTGTTTTTT
>13|TRBV28|TRBD1|TRBJ1-5|.
CASSRDRDQPQHF
TGTGCCAGCAGCCGGGACAGGGATCAGCCCCAGCATTTT
>14|TRBV27|TRBD2|TRBJ2-1|.
CASSLLGRDNEQFF
TGTGCCAGCAGTTTATTGGGGAGGGATAATGAGCAGTTCTTC
>13|TRBV6-1|.|TRBJ2-1|.
CASNGNPYNEQFF
TGTGCCAGCAACGGAAACCCCTACAATGAGCAGTTCTTC
>12|TRBV29-1|.|TRBJ2-7|few
CSVETGSKEQYF
TGCAGCGTTGAGACCGGGAGTAAGGAGCAGTACTTC
>13|TRBV7-3|.|TRBJ1-1|.
CASSRGMNTEAFF
TGTGCCAGCAGCCGCGGGATGAACACTGAAGCTTTCTTT
>13|TRBV4-1|.|TRBJ1-1|.
CASSQVRYTEAFF
TGCGCCAGCAGCCAAGTCAGATACACTGAAGCTTTCTTT
>14|TRBV6-5|TRBD2|TRBJ2-1|once
CASSSSGLDNEQFF
TGTGCCAGCAGTTCTAGCGGCTTAGACAATGAGCAGTTCTTC
>15|TRBV19|.|TRBJ1-2|.
CASSIGNLLPDGYTF
TGTGCCAGTAGTATCGGGAACCTCCTCCCCGATGGCTACACCTTC
>11|TRBV10-2|.|TRBJ2-5|.
CASSEGETQYF
TGCGCCAGCAGTGAGGGGGAGACCCAGTACTTC
>14|TRBV27|TRBD2|TRBJ2-7|.
CASRLAGAIYEQYF
TGTGCCAGCAGGTTAGCGGGGGCGATTTACGAGCAGTACTTC
>16|TRBV27|.|TRBJ2-3|.
CASSFWEGASTDTQYF
TGTGCCAGCAGTTTCTGGGAGGGGGCTAGCACAGATACGCAGTATTTT
>14|TRBV7-9|.|TRBJ1-2|.
CASSLGAGNYGYTF
TGTGCCAGCAGCTTAGGGGCAGGGAACTATGGCTACACCTTC
>14|TRBV11-2|.|TRBJ2-3|.
CASSLDTSTDTQYF
TGTGCCAGCAGCTTAGATACGAGCACAGATACGCAGTATTTT